One sample yielded the 10 T cell receptor beta chains listed below, sequenced in a study of brain metastases from non-small cell lung cancer (dated 2019 in TCRdb). Library method: the immunoSEQ multiplex PCR assay. In TCRdb, the immuneACCESS table is reduced to in-frame sequences with V and J assigned. These tables do not hold every clone; where another copy was compared, an unresolved V gene accounts for under half, and the others remain unexplained. This sample holds hundreds of clones; nearly 90% were observed only once. Around 13% of the sample comes from the top ten. The sequenced material came from primary lung tumor tissue. The cell subset or site label, as the study defines it: primary lung tumor paired with brain metastasis. These TCRs come from a donor aged 40 or older with non-small cell lung cancer.

About this clone: The junction differs from germline at one of its ends, possibly a read error. The rearrangement uses TRBV10-3 and TRBJ1-5; D call uncertain. The CDR3 contains 14 residues. CDR1 is ENHRY, CDR2 SYGVKD, per germline. This CDR3 is CAISEKDNNQLQHF. The CDR3 DNA is TGTGCCATCAGTGAAAAAGATAACAATCAGCTCCAGCATTTT.

A remark on this clone: Other DNA variants within this sample encode the same CDR3. The chain is built from TRBV18 and TRBJ2-5; D is ambiguous. Looked up from germline, CDR1 is KGHSH and CDR2 is LQKENI. The CDR3 has 14 amino acids. V was clipped by 1 base and J by 3 bases, with 9 bases between them. The CDR3 loop reads CASSPLGQEETQYF. CDR3 sequence (DNA): TGTGCCAGCTCACCACTCGGGCAGGAAGAGACCCAGTACTTC. The full variable domain, with the rest looked up from reference TRBV18 and TRBJ2-5, is NAGVMQNPRHLVRRRGQEARLRCSPMKGHSHVYWYRQLPEEGLKFMVYLQKENIIDESGMPKERFSAEFPKEGPSILRIQQVVRGDSAAYFCASSPLGQEETQYFGPGTRLLVL.

The CDR3 DNA sequence: TGTGCCAGCGCCCGGGGAGACTCTGGGGCCAACGTCCTGACTTTC. This translates into CASARGDSGANVLTF. V gene TRBV28 combines with J gene TRBJ2-6; possibly TRBD2 for D (5 bases). The V gene's germline CDR1 is MDHEN and CDR2 SYDVKM. The CDR3 sequence is 15 residues long. Trimming left V 8 bases short and J 0 bases short, with 11 bases between.

This chain connects TRBV3-1 (or the pseudogene TRBV3-2) to TRBJ2-5; perhaps TRBD2 as D (6 bases). Germline lookup yields CDR1 LGHDT and CDR2 YNNKEL (reference sequence). The CDR3 totals 15 residues. V was trimmed by 0 bases and J by 4 bases, leaving 12 bases between them. Here the CDR3 DNA reads TGTGCCAGCAGCCAAGATCCCGGGAGTCGAGAGACCCAGTACTTC. Translating gives CASSQDPGSRETQYF.

The DNA for the CDR3 is TGTGCCAGCAGCCAAGAGAGGGGGTTCGAGGAGACCCAGTACTTC. It is translated as CASSQERGFEETQYF. The chain recombines TRBV3-1 (or the pseudogene TRBV3-2) with TRBJ2-5; TRBD1 is a possible D gene (6 bases). Germline assignment: CDR1 LGHDT and CDR2 YNNKEL (reference sequence). The V end was cut by 0 bases, the J end by 5 bases, with 13 bases between. The CDR3 has 15 residues.

The chain combines TRBV6-2 or TRBV6-3 with TRBJ2-1, with D possibly TRBD2 on 5 matching bases. From germline, CDR1 is MNHEY and CDR2 SVGEGT. This CDR3 has 12 residues. Trimming took 5 bases from V and 10 from J, leaving 12 bases between them. CDR3 protein: CASSPYTGEQFF. The CDR3 DNA is TGTGCCAGCAGTCCCTACACGGGGGAGCAGTTCTTC.

This clone showed up just once. The chain couples TRBV28 to TRBJ2-5; D might be TRBD2 (5 bases). The length of the CDR3 is 13 residues. Germline CDR1 reads MDHEN; CDR2 reads SYDVKM. Between the trimmed V and J ends, which lost 2 bases and 10 bases, there was a span of 14 bases. The CDR3 DNA reads TGTGCCAGCAGTTTAACTCAAGAGAGGGTCCAGTACTTC. Encoded protein: CASSLTQERVQYF.

This chain connects TRBV7-2 to TRBJ2-4; either TRBD1 or TRBD2 may supply D (5 bases each). Germline V CDR1 and CDR2: SGHTA, FQGNSA. The germline V and J ends were trimmed by 1 base and 5 bases, with 9 bases remaining between them. This CDR3 comprises 14 residues. The CDR3 region has the DNA TGTGCCAGCAGCTTAGGAGGGGTTCAAAACATTCAGTACTTC. Amino acids: CASSLGGVQNIQYF.

This chain links TRBV20-1 with TRBJ2-7, with D unclear. Trimming removed 3 bases from V and 3 bases from J, with 12 bases in between. In germline, CDR1 is DFQATT, CDR2 SNEGSKA (reference sequence). This CDR3 has 13 amino acids. The CDR3 loop reads CSASRRNYYEQYF. CDR3 DNA: TGCAGTGCTAGTCGTCGGAACTACTACGAGCAGTACTTC.

The V gene is TRBV10-1, the J gene TRBJ2-2; D might be TRBD2 (5 bases). The CDR3 runs 16 residues. V was cut by 1 base and J by 0 bases, with 9 bases left in between. CDR1 and CDR2 from the germline V gene are WNHNN and SYGVQD (reference sequence). The CDR3 reads CASSEFGSPNTGELFF. The CDR3 DNA reads as TGCGCCAGCAGTGAGTTTGGGAGCCCGAACACCGGGGAGCTGTTTTTT.